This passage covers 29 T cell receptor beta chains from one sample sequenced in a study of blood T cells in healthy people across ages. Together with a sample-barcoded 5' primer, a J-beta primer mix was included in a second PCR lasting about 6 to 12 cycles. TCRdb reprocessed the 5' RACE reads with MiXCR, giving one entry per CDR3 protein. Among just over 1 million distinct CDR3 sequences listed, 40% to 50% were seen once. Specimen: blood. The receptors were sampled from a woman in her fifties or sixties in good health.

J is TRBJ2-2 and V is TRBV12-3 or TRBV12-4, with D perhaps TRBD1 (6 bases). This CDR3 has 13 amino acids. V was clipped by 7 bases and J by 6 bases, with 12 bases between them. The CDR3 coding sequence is TGTGCCAGCAAAACAGGGTTTCCCGGGGAGCTGTTTTTT. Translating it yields CASKTGFPGELFF.

In DNA form, the CDR3 reads TGTGCCAGCAGTGCCCAGGGGCATCAGCCCCAGCATTTT. This translates into CASSAQGHQPQHF. The chain combines TRBV27 with TRBJ1-5, with D perhaps TRBD1 (6 bases). Germline CDR1 and CDR2: MNHEY and SMNVEV (reference sequence). The V gene lost 5 bases and the J gene lost 5 bases, with 10 bases spanning the gap. This CDR3 contains 13 residues.

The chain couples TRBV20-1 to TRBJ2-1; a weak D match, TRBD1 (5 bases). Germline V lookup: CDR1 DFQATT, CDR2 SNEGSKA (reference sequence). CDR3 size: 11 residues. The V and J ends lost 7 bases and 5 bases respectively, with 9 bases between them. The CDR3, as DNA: TGCAGTGGGGGCTGGCACAATGAGCAGTTCTTC. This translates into CSGGWHNEQFF.

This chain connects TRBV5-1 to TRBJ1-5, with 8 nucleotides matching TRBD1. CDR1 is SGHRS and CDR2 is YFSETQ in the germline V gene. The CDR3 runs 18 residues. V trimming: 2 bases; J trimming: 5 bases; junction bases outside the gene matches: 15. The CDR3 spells CASSFGVRTGGSYQPQHF. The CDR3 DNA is TGCGCCAGCAGCTTTGGGGTTCGAACAGGGGGTTCCTATCAGCCCCAGCATTTT.

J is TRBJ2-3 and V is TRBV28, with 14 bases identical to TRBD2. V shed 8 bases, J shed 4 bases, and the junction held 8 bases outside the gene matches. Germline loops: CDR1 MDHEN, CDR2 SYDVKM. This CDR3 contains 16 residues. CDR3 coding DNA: TGTGCCAGCCGGGGACTAGCGGGAGAGGCCGCAGATACGCAGTATTTT. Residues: CASRGLAGEAADTQYF.

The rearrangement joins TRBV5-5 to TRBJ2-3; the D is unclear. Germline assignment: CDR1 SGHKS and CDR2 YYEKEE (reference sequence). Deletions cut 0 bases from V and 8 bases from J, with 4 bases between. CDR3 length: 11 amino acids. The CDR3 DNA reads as TGTGCCAGCAGCTTGGGGCTTACGCAGTATTTT. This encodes CASSLGLTQYF.

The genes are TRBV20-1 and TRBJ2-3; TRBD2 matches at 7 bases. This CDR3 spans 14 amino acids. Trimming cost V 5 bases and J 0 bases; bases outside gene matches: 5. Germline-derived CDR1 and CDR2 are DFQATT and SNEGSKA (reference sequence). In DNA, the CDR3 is TGCAGTGCTGGGGACTACCAGAGCACAGATACGCAGTATTTT. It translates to CSAGDYQSTDTQYF.

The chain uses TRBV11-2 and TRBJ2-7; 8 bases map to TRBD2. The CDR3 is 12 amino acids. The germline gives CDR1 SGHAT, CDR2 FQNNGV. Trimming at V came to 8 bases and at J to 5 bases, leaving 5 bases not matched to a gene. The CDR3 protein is CASRGGTHEQYF. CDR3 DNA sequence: TGTGCCAGCCGGGGGGGTACCCACGAGCAGTACTTC.

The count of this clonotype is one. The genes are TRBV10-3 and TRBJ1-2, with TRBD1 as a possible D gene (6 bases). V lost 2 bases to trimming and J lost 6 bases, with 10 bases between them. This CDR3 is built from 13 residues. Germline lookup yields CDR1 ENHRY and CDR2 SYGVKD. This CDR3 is CAISEGRQDGYTF. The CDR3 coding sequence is TGTGCCATCAGTGAGGGTCGACAGGATGGCTACACCTTC.

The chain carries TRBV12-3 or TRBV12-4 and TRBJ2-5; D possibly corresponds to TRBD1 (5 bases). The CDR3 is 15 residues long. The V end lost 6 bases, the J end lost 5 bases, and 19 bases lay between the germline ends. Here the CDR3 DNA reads TGTGCCAGCAGCTCCGACAGAACCCTCTGGGAGACCCAGTACTTC. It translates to CASSSDRTLWETQYF.

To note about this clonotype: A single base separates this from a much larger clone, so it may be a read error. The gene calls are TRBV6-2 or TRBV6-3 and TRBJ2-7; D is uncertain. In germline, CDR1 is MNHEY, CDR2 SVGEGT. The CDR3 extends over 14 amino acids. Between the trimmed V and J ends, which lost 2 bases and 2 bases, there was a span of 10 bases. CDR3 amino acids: CASSYRDNPYEQYF. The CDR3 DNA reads TGTGCCAGCAGTTACCGAGACAACCCCTACGAGCAGTACTTC.

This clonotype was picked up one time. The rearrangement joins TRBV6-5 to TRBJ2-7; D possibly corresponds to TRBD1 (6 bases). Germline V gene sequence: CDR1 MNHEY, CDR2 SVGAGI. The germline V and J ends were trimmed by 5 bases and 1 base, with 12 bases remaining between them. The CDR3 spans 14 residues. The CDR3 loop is CASSTGIRSYEQYF. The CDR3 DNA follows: TGTGCCAGCAGTACAGGGATAAGGTCCTACGAGCAGTACTTC.

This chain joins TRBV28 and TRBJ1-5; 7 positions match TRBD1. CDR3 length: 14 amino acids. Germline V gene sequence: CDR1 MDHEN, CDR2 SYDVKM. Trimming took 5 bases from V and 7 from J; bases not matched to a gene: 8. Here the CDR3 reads CASSDPGGRQPQHF. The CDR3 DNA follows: TGTGCCAGCAGTGACCCAGGGGGTCGCCAGCCCCAGCATTTT.

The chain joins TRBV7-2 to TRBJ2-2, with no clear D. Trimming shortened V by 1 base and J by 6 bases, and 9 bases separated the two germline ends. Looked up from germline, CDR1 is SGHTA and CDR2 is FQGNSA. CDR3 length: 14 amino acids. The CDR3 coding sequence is TGTGCCAGCAGCTTAGTTGGCCTGTCCGGGGAGCTGTTTTTT. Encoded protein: CASSLVGLSGELFF.

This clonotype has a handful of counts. Here the CDR3 reads CASYLVAGTYNEQFF. The CDR3, as DNA: TGTGCCAGCTACTTGGTGGCGGGTACCTACAATGAGCAGTTCTTC. The chain employs TRBV27 and TRBJ2-1; possible D gene TRBD2, 5 bases. V gave up 8 bases and J gave up 2 bases, with 16 bases separating them. Per the germline V gene, CDR1 is MNHEY and CDR2 is SMNVEV (reference sequence). This CDR3 has 15 residues.

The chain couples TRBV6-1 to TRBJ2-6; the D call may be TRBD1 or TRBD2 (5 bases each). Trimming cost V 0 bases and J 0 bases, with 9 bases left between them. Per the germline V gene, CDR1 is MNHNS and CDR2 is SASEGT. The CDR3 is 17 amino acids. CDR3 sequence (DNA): TGTGCCAGCAGTGAAGCGCATGGGACCTCTGGGGCCAACGTCCTGACTTTC. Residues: CASSEAHGTSGANVLTF.

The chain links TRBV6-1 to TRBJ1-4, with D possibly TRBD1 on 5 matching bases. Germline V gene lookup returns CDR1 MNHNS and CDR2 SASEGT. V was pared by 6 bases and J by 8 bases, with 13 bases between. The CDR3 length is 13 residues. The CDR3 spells CASSREFGEKLFF. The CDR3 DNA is TGTGCCAGCAGCAGGGAGTTCGGAGAAAAACTGTTTTTT.

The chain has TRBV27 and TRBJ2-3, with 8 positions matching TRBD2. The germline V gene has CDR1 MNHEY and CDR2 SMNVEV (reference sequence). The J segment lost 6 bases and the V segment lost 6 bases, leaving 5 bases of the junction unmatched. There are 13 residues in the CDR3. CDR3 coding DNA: TGTGCCAGCAGACGAGCGGGAGCTGATACGCAGTATTTT. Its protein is CASRRAGADTQYF.

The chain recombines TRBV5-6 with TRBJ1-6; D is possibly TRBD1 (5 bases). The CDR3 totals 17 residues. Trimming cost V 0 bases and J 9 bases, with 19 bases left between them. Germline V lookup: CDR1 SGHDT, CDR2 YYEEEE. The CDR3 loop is CASSLVGDSGSRSPLHF. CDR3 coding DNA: TGTGCCAGCAGCTTGGTTGGGGACTCCGGTAGTCGTTCACCCCTCCACTTT.

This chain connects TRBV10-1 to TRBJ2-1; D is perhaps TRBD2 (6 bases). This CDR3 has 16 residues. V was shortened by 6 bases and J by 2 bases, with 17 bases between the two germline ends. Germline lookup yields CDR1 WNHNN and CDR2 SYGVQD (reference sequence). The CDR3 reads CASSDVAASPYNEQFF. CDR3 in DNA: TGCGCCAGCAGCGATGTAGCGGCGAGCCCCTACAATGAGCAGTTCTTC.

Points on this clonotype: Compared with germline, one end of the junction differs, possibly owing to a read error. The CDR3: CASSSRTSGRSSYNKQFF. The CDR3 region has the DNA TGTGCCAGCAGCTCCAGGACTAGCGGGAGGAGCTCCTACAATAAGCAGTTCTTC. This rearrangement joins TRBV7-2 to TRBJ2-1, with TRBD2 identical over 14 bases. CDR1 and CDR2 (germline): SGHTA, FQGNSA. This CDR3 contains 18 residues.

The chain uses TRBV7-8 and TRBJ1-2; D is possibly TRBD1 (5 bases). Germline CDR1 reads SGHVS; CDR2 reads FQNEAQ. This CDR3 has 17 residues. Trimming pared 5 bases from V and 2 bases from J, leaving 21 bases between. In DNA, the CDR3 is TGTGCCAGCAGCCCCCACGGTGACAGACCACAGAACTATGGCTACACCTTC. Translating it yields CASSPHGDRPQNYGYTF. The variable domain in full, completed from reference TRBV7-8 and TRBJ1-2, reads GAGVSQSPRYKVAKRGQDVALRCDPISGHVSLFWYQQALGQGPEFLTYFQNEAQLDKSGLPSDRFFAERPEGSVSTLKIQRTQQEDSAVYLCASSPHGDRPQNYGYTFGSGTRLTVV.

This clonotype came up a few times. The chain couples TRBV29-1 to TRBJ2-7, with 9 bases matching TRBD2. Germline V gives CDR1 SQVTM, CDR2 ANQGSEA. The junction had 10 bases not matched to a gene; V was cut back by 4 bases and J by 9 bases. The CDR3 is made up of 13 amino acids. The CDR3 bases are TGCAGCGTTGGTTCTAGCGGGATCCCCAGGCAGTACTTC. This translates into CSVGSSGIPRQYF.

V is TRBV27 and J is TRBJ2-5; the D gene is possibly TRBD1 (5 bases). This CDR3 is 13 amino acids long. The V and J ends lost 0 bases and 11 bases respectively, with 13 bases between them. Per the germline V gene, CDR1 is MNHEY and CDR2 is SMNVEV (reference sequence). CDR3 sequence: CASSLSLRAKQYF. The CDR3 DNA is TGTGCCAGCAGTTTATCTCTCAGGGCTAAGCAGTACTTC.

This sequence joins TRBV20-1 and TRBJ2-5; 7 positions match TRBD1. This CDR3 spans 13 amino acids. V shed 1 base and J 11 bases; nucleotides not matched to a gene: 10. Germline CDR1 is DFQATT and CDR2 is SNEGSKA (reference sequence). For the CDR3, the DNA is TGCAGTGCTAGAGTTGGCAGGGGGAATGAGCAGTACTTC. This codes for CSARVGRGNEQYF.

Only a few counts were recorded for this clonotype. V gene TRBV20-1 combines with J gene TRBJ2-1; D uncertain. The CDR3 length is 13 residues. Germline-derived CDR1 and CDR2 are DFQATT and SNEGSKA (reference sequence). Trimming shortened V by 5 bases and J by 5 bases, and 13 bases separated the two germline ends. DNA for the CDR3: TGCAGTGCTCCTTTAGGGATCAACAATGAGCAGTTCTTC. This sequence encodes CSAPLGINNEQFF.

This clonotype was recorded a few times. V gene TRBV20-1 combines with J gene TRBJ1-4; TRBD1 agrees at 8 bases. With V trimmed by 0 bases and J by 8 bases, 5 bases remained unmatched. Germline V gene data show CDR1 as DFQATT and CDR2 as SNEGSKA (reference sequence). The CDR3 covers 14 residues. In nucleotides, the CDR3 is TGCAGTGCTAGAGATTGGGCAGGGGGCGAAAAACTGTTTTTT. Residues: CSARDWAGGEKLFF.

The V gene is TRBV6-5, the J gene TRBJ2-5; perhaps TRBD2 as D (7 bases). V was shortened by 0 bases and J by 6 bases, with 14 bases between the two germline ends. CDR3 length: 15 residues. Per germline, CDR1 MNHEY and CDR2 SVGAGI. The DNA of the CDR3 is TGTGCCAGCAGTTACTCGGGGGGGCTTGGACAGACCCAGTACTTC. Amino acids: CASSYSGGLGQTQYF.

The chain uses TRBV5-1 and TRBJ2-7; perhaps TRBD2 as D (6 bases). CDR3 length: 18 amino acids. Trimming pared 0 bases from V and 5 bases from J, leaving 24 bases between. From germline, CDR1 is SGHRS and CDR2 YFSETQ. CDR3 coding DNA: TGCGCCAGCAGCTTGGTTCGTTTCGGTCGGGACTCCCTGGACGAGCAGTACTTC. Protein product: CASSLVRFGRDSLDEQYF.